These 30 T cell receptor beta chains were sequenced from one sample in a study of cytomegalovirus exposure and HLA in healthy donors. Primers for the PCR totalled 60 Vbeta and 13 Jbeta. Generated by immunoSEQ multiplex PCR, the TCRdb table keeps only in-frame clones and is missing some. This table holds roughly 150,000 clones, about 80% found once. What was sequenced was PBMCs. Every receptor here comes from a young man in good health and CMV-seronegative.

The chain recombines TRBV6-1 with TRBJ1-3, with 8 bases aligning to TRBD1. This CDR3 comprises 15 residues. V dropped 2 bases and J dropped 4; count of bases not matched to a gene: 4. Germline CDR1 and CDR2: MNHNS and SASEGT. The CDR3 is CASSEPGGRGNTIYF. CDR3 DNA sequence: TGTGCCAGCAGTGAACCAGGGGGCAGAGGAAACACCATATATTTT.

This chain connects TRBV27 to TRBJ2-3; 10 bases agree with TRBD2. Germline trimming cut 4 bases from V and 0 bases from J; bases unmatched to any gene: 7. The CDR3 runs 17 residues. CDR1 MNHEY and CDR2 SMNVEV come from the germline V gene (reference sequence). The CDR3, as DNA: TGTGCCAGCAGTTCGGGACTAGCGTTAGGGAGCACAGATACGCAGTATTTT. It is translated as CASSSGLALGSTDTQYF.

V and J are TRBV5-1 and TRBJ2-3; 11 bases fit TRBD2. The germline gives CDR1 SGHRS, CDR2 YFSETQ. Trimming cost V 4 bases and J 4 bases; bases outside gene matches: 5. The CDR3 is 15 amino acids. This CDR3 is CASSPGGLAADTQYF. The CDR3 DNA sequence: TGCGCCAGCAGCCCCGGGGGACTAGCGGCAGATACGCAGTATTTT.

V usage is TRBV18 and J usage is TRBJ2-7; 7 bases agree with TRBD1. Per the germline V gene, CDR1 is KGHSH and CDR2 is LQKENI. The CDR3 is 15 amino acids. J gave up 2 bases and V 5 bases, and 9 bases lay outside the gene matches. CDR3 DNA sequence: TGTGCCAGCTCAAAGAACCGGGACAGCCCCTACGAGCAGTACTTC. This gives the protein CASSKNRDSPYEQYF. The full variable domain, completed using reference TRBV18 and TRBJ2-7, is NAGVMQNPRHLVRRRGQEARLRCSPMKGHSHVYWYRQLPEEGLKFMVYLQKENIIDESGMPKERFSAEFPKEGPSILRIQQVVRGDSAAYFCASSKNRDSPYEQYFGPGTRLTVT.

V gene TRBV19 combines with J gene TRBJ2-2; maybe TRBD1 (6 bases). CDR1 is LNHDA and CDR2 is SQIVND in the germline V gene (reference sequence). This CDR3 spans 15 amino acids. Deletions cut 4 bases from V and 4 bases from J, with 13 bases between. CDR3 nucleotides: TGTGCCAGTAGTACTATCGGGACACCCACCGGGGAGCTGTTTTTT. The encoded protein is CASSTIGTPTGELFF.

This clone was detected only once. This chain joins TRBV6-5 and TRBJ1-1, with a tentative D call TRBD1 (6 bases). Trimming removed 1 base at V and 4 bases at J, with 13 bases between. CDR3 length: 15 residues. Looked up from germline, CDR1 is MNHEY and CDR2 is SVGAGI. CDR3 residues: CASSYWGGQATEAFF. The DNA of the CDR3 is TGTGCCAGCAGTTACTGGGGGGGGCAGGCCACTGAAGCTTTCTTT.

CDR3 amino acids: CASSLRGWDTEAFF. As DNA, the CDR3 is TGTGCCAGCAGCTTGAGGGGGTGGGACACTGAAGCTTTCTTT. The V gene is TRBV7-9, the J gene TRBJ1-1; tentatively, D is TRBD1 (6 bases). This CDR3 comprises 14 residues. Per the germline V gene, CDR1 is SEHNR and CDR2 is FQNEAQ (reference sequence). V shed 3 bases and J shed 3 bases, with 11 bases lying between them.

The chain recombines TRBV27 with TRBJ2-7, with TRBD2 matching over 7 bases. V gave up 2 bases and J gave up 6 bases; unmatched junction bases: 7. The length of the CDR3 is 14 residues. Germline values: CDR1 MNHEY, CDR2 SMNVEV (reference sequence). CDR3: CASSLLWWGGEQYF. The CDR3 DNA reads as TGTGCCAGCAGTTTACTATGGTGGGGGGGCGAGCAGTACTTC.

This chain links TRBV6-5 with TRBJ2-1; TRBD1 might be the D (6 bases). The CDR3 sequence is 15 residues long. The ends were cut back, 4 bases at V and 2 bases at J, with 12 bases in the middle. Germline V lookup: CDR1 MNHEY, CDR2 SVGAGI. CDR3 region: CASSSEDSPYNEQFF. The CDR3 DNA is TGTGCCAGCAGTTCCGAGGACAGCCCCTACAATGAGCAGTTCTTC.

The V call is TRBV27, the J call TRBJ1-3; no clear D. This CDR3 comprises 11 residues. The germline V gene encodes CDR1 MNHEY and CDR2 SMNVEV (reference sequence). V lost 8 bases to trimming and J lost 3 bases, with 5 bases between them. CDR3 residues: CASRVGNTIYF. The CDR3 DNA follows: TGTGCCAGCCGAGTTGGAAACACCATATATTTT.

This sequence joins TRBV18 and TRBJ1-4; D is uncertain. The V end was cut by 6 bases, the J end by 2 bases, with 10 bases between. Germline V gene lookup returns CDR1 KGHSH and CDR2 LQKENI. The CDR3 has 14 amino acids. CDR3 sequence (DNA): TGTGCCAGCTCGCCCTGGAGGACTAATGAAAAACTGTTTTTT. Its protein product is CASSPWRTNEKLFF.

To note about this clone: At the DNA level, this CDR3 is encoded by other sequences in the same sample as well. V is TRBV18 and J is TRBJ1-2; no firm D call. The CDR3 length is 13 residues. CDR1 KGHSH and CDR2 LQKENI come from the germline V gene. V lost 2 bases to trimming and J lost 4 bases, with 8 bases between them. The CDR3 protein is CASSPEGGYGYTF. CDR3 DNA sequence: TGTGCCAGCTCACCAGAGGGAGGCTATGGCTACACCTTC.

The chain has TRBV28 and TRBJ2-7, with 7 bases that match TRBD2. The CDR3 covers 14 residues. The trim removed 7 bases at V and 5 bases at J, leaving 11 bases unmatched. Germline lookup yields CDR1 MDHEN and CDR2 SYDVKM. The CDR3 DNA reads TGTGCCAGCACAGCCGGGGGGAGAGGGAACGAGCAGTACTTC. Translation: CASTAGGRGNEQYF.

This clone was recorded only once. The chain combines TRBV5-1 with TRBJ2-5, with 10 bases lining up with TRBD2. The germline V gene encodes CDR1 SGHRS and CDR2 YFSETQ. The CDR3 has 16 amino acids. With 0 bases clipped from V and 4 bases from J, the junction kept 6 bases outside the gene matches. The CDR3 here is CASSLVPSGSGETQYF. CDR3 nucleotides: TGCGCCAGCAGCTTGGTGCCTAGCGGGAGTGGAGAGACCCAGTACTTC.

The chain uses TRBV6-1 and TRBJ1-1; D remains ambiguous. CDR3 length equals 11 residues. Germline CDR1 and CDR2: MNHNS and SASEGT. Trimming removed 11 bases from V and 1 base from J, with 8 bases in between. DNA for the CDR3: TGTGCCGTCCGGGAGAACACTGAAGCTTTCTTT. This translates into CAVRENTEAFF.

This clone came up once. This chain links TRBV11-3 with TRBJ2-7; 8 bases fit TRBD1. This CDR3 contains 15 residues. CDR1 is SGHNT and CDR2 is YENEEA in the germline V gene. V shed 2 bases, J shed 7 bases, and the junction held 10 bases outside the gene matches. CDR3 sequence reads: CASSLPRRGLDEQYF. For the CDR3, the DNA is TGTGCCAGCAGCTTACCCCGCAGGGGGCTAGATGAGCAGTACTTC.

The J gene is TRBJ2-1, the V gene TRBV7-2; unclear D gene. Germline V CDR1 and CDR2: SGHTA, FQGNSA. The CDR3 length is 15 residues. With 6 bases removed from V and 0 bases from J, the gap between germline ends came to 12 bases. The CDR3 DNA reads as TGTGCCAGCAGTCAAAGCTCCCACTCCTACAATGAGCAGTTCTTC. This gives the protein CASSQSSHSYNEQFF.

J is TRBJ2-7 and V is TRBV10-3, with 9 bases lining up with TRBD2. The V segment lost 4 bases and the J segment 0 bases; nucleotides outside the gene matches: 7. Germline lookup yields CDR1 ENHRY and CDR2 SYGVKD. CDR3 length equals 16 residues. For the CDR3, the DNA is TGTGCCATCAGTGGGGGACTAGCTTTGAGCTCCTACGAGCAGTACTTC. It yields the protein CAISGGLALSSYEQYF.

The chain carries TRBV27 and TRBJ2-1, with 10 bases that match TRBD2. CDR3 length: 17 amino acids. The germline CDR1 and CDR2 sequences are MNHEY and SMNVEV (reference sequence). V trimming: 5 bases; J trimming: 1 base; junction bases outside the gene matches: 8. The CDR3 sequence: CASSAYLAGVSYNEQFF. The CDR3 coding sequence is TGTGCCAGCAGTGCGTATCTAGCGGGAGTATCCTACAATGAGCAGTTCTTC.

V is TRBV10-2 and J is TRBJ1-1; no firm D call. CDR3 size: 13 residues. Germline CDR1 is WSHSY and CDR2 is SAAADI. V lost 5 bases, J lost 3 bases, and 10 bases lay in between. CDR3 coding DNA: TGCGCCAGCAGTCTTCACTACTACACTGAAGCTTTCTTT. This codes for CASSLHYYTEAFF.

This CDR3 reads CASTRQKAGGVEAFF. CDR3 nucleotide sequence: TGTGCCAGCACCCGACAGAAGGCGGGGGGGGTTGAAGCTTTCTTT. The V call is TRBV28, the J call TRBJ1-1; tentatively, D is TRBD1 (5 bases). The CDR3 has 15 amino acids. The ends were cut back, 7 bases at V and 7 bases at J, with 22 bases in the middle. The germline V gene has CDR1 MDHEN and CDR2 SYDVKM. The full variable domain, its missing parts supplied by reference TRBV28 and TRBJ1-1, is DVKVTQSSRYLVKRTGEKVFLECVQDMDHENMFWYRQDPGLGLRLIYFSYDVKMKEKGDIPEGYSVSREKKERFSLILESASTNQTSMYLCASTRQKAGGVEAFFGQGTRLTVV.

The rearrangement uses TRBV5-6 and TRBJ1-2; 10 nucleotides line up with TRBD1. Germline assignment: CDR1 SGHDT and CDR2 YYEEEE. This CDR3 is 15 amino acids long. V trimming: 2 bases; J trimming: 2 bases; junction bases outside the gene matches: 3. CDR3 in amino acids: CASSFGTGVNYGYTF. As DNA, the CDR3 is TGTGCCAGCAGCTTTGGGACAGGGGTCAACTATGGCTACACCTTC.

This chain uses TRBV7-9 with TRBJ2-7, with 11 bases fitting TRBD1. Trimming took 5 bases from V and 5 from J; bases not matched to a gene: 8. The CDR3 extends over 15 amino acids. Germline V gives CDR1 SEHNR, CDR2 FQNEAQ (reference sequence). CDR3 coding DNA: TGTGCCAGCAGCCGGACAGGGGGCGCCTTGGACGAGCAGTACTTC. It yields the protein CASSRTGGALDEQYF. The whole variable domain, remainder taken from reference TRBV7-9 and TRBJ2-7, is DTGVSQNPRHKITKRGQNVTFRCDPISEHNRLYWYRQTLGQGPEFLTYFQNEAQLEKSRLLSDRFSAERPKGSFSTLEIQRTEQGDSAMYLCASSRTGGALDEQYFGPGTRLTVT.

This chain uses TRBV30 with TRBJ2-7; 8 nucleotides line up with TRBD1. The V and J ends lost 0 bases and 5 bases, in that order; junction bases with no gene match: 3. From germline, CDR1 is GTSNPN and CDR2 SVGIG (reference sequence). The CDR3 extends over 13 amino acids. The CDR3 nucleotides read TGTGCCTGGAGTGTTCGGACAGGGAACGAGCAGTACTTC. Translating gives CAWSVRTGNEQYF.

The chain couples TRBV7-9 to TRBJ2-1; tentative D call: TRBD1 (5 bases). Trimming cost V 5 bases and J 9 bases, with 17 bases left between them. CDR1 SEHNR and CDR2 FQNEAQ come from the germline V gene (reference sequence). This CDR3 has 14 amino acids. For the CDR3, the DNA is TGTGCCAGCAGCCAGCCGCAGGGTAAATCTGAGCAGTTCTTC. Protein product: CASSQPQGKSEQFF.

This clone was seen only once. V is TRBV21-1 and J is TRBJ1-3. TRBV21-1 is a pseudogene segment. CDR3 length: 16 amino acids. The CDR3 DNA is TGTGCCAGCAGCAAGGGAGTCTCTCTGGTCGGAAACACCATATATTTT. This sequence encodes CASSKGVSLVGNTIYF.

The sample holds one count of this clone. The CDR3 DNA sequence: TGCGCCAGCAGCTTGCAGGGTGAGCAGTTCTTC. This encodes CASSLQGEQFF. The J gene is TRBJ2-1, the V gene TRBV5-1, with D possibly matching TRBD1 (5 bases). Between the trimmed V and J ends, which lost 1 base and 9 bases, there was a span of 5 bases. Germline CDR1 and CDR2: SGHRS and YFSETQ. The CDR3 length is 11 residues.

This clone was recorded many times. V and J are TRBV5-4 and TRBJ2-1; D uncertain. Germline V gives CDR1 SGHNT, CDR2 YYREEE (reference sequence). There are 14 residues in the CDR3. Between the trimmed V and J ends, which lost 0 bases and 6 bases, there was a span of 10 bases. CDR3 residues: CASSLASLINEQFF. The CDR3 nucleotides are TGTGCCAGCAGCTTGGCCTCACTGATCAATGAGCAGTTCTTC.

Only a few counts were recorded for this clone. The gene calls are TRBV5-6 and TRBJ1-1; D possibly corresponds to TRBD1 (6 bases). The CDR3 spans 14 residues. Trimming took 2 bases from V and 4 from J, leaving 12 bases between them. Germline lookup yields CDR1 SGHDT and CDR2 YYEEEE. CDR3 loop: CASSFRGGSTEAFF. Written as DNA, the CDR3 is TGTGCCAGCAGCTTCCGGGGGGGCTCCACTGAAGCTTTCTTT.

This chain links TRBV2 with TRBJ1-5; 7 bases match TRBD1. Germline CDR1 and CDR2: SNHLY and FYNNEI. V shed 7 bases and J 6 bases; nucleotides not matched to a gene: 6. This CDR3 is built from 13 residues. CDR3 sequence (DNA): TGTGCCAGCAACATAGGGGGCGGTCAGCCCCAGCATTTT. It encodes CASNIGGGQPQHF.